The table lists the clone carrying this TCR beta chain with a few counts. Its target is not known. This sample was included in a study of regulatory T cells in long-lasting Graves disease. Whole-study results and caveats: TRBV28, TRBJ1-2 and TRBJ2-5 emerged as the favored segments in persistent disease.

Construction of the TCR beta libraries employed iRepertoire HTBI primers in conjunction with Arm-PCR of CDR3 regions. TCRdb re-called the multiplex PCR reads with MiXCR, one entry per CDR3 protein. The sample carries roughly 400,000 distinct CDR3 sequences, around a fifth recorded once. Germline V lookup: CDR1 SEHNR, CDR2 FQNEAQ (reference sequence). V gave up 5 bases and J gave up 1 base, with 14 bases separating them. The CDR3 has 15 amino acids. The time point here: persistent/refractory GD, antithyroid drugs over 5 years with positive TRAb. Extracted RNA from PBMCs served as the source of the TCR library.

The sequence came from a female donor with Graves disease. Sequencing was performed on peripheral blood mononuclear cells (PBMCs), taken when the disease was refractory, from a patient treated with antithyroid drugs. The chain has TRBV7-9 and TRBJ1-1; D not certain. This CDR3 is CASSGPGSGNTEAFF. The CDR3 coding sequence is TGTGCCAGCAGCGGCCCGGGAAGCGGGAACACTGAAGCTTTCTTT.